The clone carrying this T cell receptor (beta chain) was detected many times. Its antigen is currently unknown. The CDR3 contains 13 residues. CDR1 and CDR2 from the germline V gene are SQVTM and ANQGSEA. After removal of 4 bases from V and 4 bases from J, the junction contained 6 bases not matched to a gene. This entry belongs to a study of blood T cells in healthy people across ages. Study in general: T cells yielded about one barcoded beta molecule per two cells through template switching. General study results and limits: TCR beta diversity, measured per million T cells, fell in a roughly linear way with age. The diversity estimates, figures obtained from one million T cells, were considered underestimates.

Next came a second PCR, run for roughly 6 to 11 cycles, which used a sample-barcoded 5' primer along with a J-beta primer mix. The template-switch adaptor was a 5' adaptor with 12 random nucleotides. It tagged each cDNA molecule. TCRdb re-called the 5' RACE reads through MiXCR, storing one row per CDR3 protein. The sample shows around 1,700,000 distinct CDR3 sequences, 28% of them seen only once. The sequence was obtained from a woman aged 25 to 39 in good health. Sequenced: blood. The J gene is TRBJ2-7, the V gene TRBV29-1; TRBD2 matches 8 bases. Here the CDR3 reads CSVGAGGDYEQYF. The DNA for the CDR3 is TGCAGCGTTGGGGCGGGGGGAGATTACGAGCAGTACTTC.